This is a list of T cell receptor beta chains from one sample in a study of cytomegalovirus exposure and HLA in healthy donors. Assay: immunoSEQ multiplex PCR; the TCRdb copy retains only in-frame clones and omits some. This sample has 150,000 to 200,000 clones, with approximately 82% found just once. Specimen: PBMCs. These receptors were collected from a male donor in good health and CMV-seronegative. Both conserved end residues are part of each CDR3. A D gene is named only where the DNA matches it firmly. Clone sizes are given selectively: once, few, many, or a class where the clone is expanded.

j_call clone_size d_call v_call cdr3_aa cdr3_nt
TRBJ2-1 - TRBD2 TRBV10-3 CAISASGSHEQFF TGTGCCATCAGTGCTAGCGGGAGTCATGAGCAGTTCTTC
TRBJ2-7 few TRBD2 TRBV6-5 CASSSTRLATYEQYF TGTGCCAGCAGTTCGACCAGACTAGCGACCTACGAGCAGTACTTC
TRBJ2-1 - TRBD1 TRBV5-1 CASSLLTGAWFF TGCGCCAGCAGCCTACTTACAGGGGCATGGTTCTTC
TRBJ1-5 - - TRBV6-4 CASSVQYNQPQHF TGTGCCAGCAGTGTCCAGTACAATCAGCCCCAGCATTTT
TRBJ2-5 - - TRBV7-6 CASSLGVSGETQYF TGTGCCAGCAGCTTAGGGGTTAGCGGAGAGACCCAGTACTTC
TRBJ2-3 - - TRBV6-6 CASSFGLLTDTQYF TGTGCCAGCAGCTTCGGACTTCTCACAGATACGCAGTATTTT
TRBJ1-2 - - TRBV7-2 CASSLTRDYGYTF TGTGCCAGCAGCTTAACCCGGGACTATGGCTACACCTTC
TRBJ1-4 few - TRBV28 CASSLPSSGGEKLFF TGTGCCAGCAGTTTACCCAGCTCAGGAGGTGAAAAACTGTTTTTT
TRBJ1-1 - TRBD1 TRBV19 CASNMRQGRWNTEAFF TGTGCCAGTAACATGAGACAGGGGCGTTGGAACACTGAAGCTTTCTTT
TRBJ2-2 - - TRBV5-1 CASSLAMLNTGELFF TGCGCCAGCAGCTTGGCCATGTTGAACACCGGGGAGCTGTTTTTT
TRBJ2-7 - TRBD1 TRBV7-9 CASLGDRIYEQYF TGTGCCAGTCTTGGGGACAGAATTTACGAGCAGTACTTC
TRBJ2-2 - TRBD2 TRBV19 CASRLAGVTGELFF TGTGCCAGCCGACTAGCGGGAGTAACCGGGGAGCTGTTTTTT
TRBJ1-1 - - TRBV2 CASNLDGRNTEAFF TGTGCCAGCAATTTGGACGGGAGGAACACTGAAGCTTTCTTT
TRBJ2-7 - - TRBV5-1 CASRTPGLESYEQYF TGCGCCAGCAGGACACCGGGACTGGAGTCCTACGAGCAGTACTTC
TRBJ2-6 few - TRBV19 CASSIQVLGANVLTF TGTGCCAGTAGTATACAGGTACTTGGGGCCAACGTCCTGACTTTC
TRBJ2-3 few TRBD2 TRBV7-7 CASSRNGGAADTQYF TGTGCCAGCAGCCGAAACGGGGGGGCCGCAGATACGCAGTATTTT
TRBJ2-5 - TRBD2 TRBV2 CASSEALRGGAAGGTQYF TGTGCCAGCAGTGAAGCGCTTCGCGGGGGGGCCGCTGGCGGGACCCAGTACTTC
TRBJ1-6 few TRBD1 TRBV7-9 CASSLEGTGNSPLHF TGTGCCAGCAGCTTAGAAGGGACAGGGAATTCACCCCTCCACTTT
TRBJ1-1 - - TRBV27 CASRAGWGNTEAFF TGTGCCAGCAGGGCAGGGTGGGGTAACACTGAAGCTTTCTTT
TRBJ1-1 - TRBD1 TRBV9 CASSYSQGAGTEAFF TGTGCCAGCAGCTACTCACAGGGGGCCGGCACTGAAGCTTTCTTT
TRBJ2-7 - - TRBV6-5 CASSSGNRVDEQYF TGTGCCAGCAGTTCCGGAAACAGGGTAGACGAGCAGTACTTC
TRBJ2-5 - - TRBV7-2 CASSRDRQETQYF TGTGCCAGCAGCCGTGACAGACAAGAGACCCAGTACTTC
TRBJ1-5 - TRBD1 TRBV19 CASSEPTGYLYQPQHF TGTGCCAGTAGTGAGCCGACAGGGTATTTGTATCAGCCCCAGCATTTT
TRBJ2-5 - - TRBV5-1 CASSSRETQYF TGCGCCAGCAGCTCCCGGGAGACCCAGTACTTC
TRBJ2-3 - - TRBV6-1 CASSDSPRSDTQYF TGTGCCAGCAGTGATTCCCCCAGATCAGATACGCAGTATTTT
TRBJ1-6 - - TRBV7-3 CASSLARRTNSPLHF TGTGCCAGCAGCTTAGCGCGTAGAACTAATTCACCCCTCCACTTT
TRBJ1-2 - - TRBV11-2 CASSPDSNYGYTF TGTGCCAGCAGCCCGGACAGTAACTATGGCTACACCTTC
TRBJ1-6 - TRBD1 TRBV7-8 CASSRGTGWGGPLHF TGTGCCAGCAGCCGGGGGACAGGGTGGGGAGGACCCCTCCACTTT
TRBJ2-7 - - TRBV9 CASSVGASLTSYEQYF TGTGCCAGCAGCGTAGGGGCCTCCCTCACCTCCTACGAGCAGTACTTC
TRBJ1-3 few - TRBV5-4 CASSLSRGSTIYF TGTGCCAGCAGCTTGAGTCGGGGTAGCACCATATATTTT
TRBJ2-3 - - TRBV5-5 CASSLGWEGVDTQYF TGTGCCAGCAGCTTGGGGTGGGAGGGGGTAGATACGCAGTATTTT
TRBJ2-1 - - TRBV4-1 CASSQRDWDGDEQFF TGCGCCAGCAGCCAAAGGGACTGGGATGGCGATGAGCAGTTCTTC
TRBJ2-5 - - TRBV2 CASVGSYTQYF TGTGCCTCTGTGGGCTCCTATACCCAGTACTTC
TRBJ2-1 once - TRBV2 CASSEVGGIGQFF TGTGCCAGCAGTGAGGTTGGAGGGATCGGGCAGTTCTTC
TRBJ2-1 few TRBD2 TRBV7-3 CASSSAGMVNEQFF TGTGCCAGCAGCTCAGCGGGAATGGTGAATGAGCAGTTCTTC
TRBJ1-1 - TRBD1 TRBV27 CASSFTGGPEAFF TGTGCCAGCAGTTTCACAGGGGGCCCTGAAGCTTTCTTT
TRBJ2-3 - TRBD1 TRBV5-1 CASNLGQGRKDTQYF TGCGCCAGCAACCTTGGACAGGGGAGGAAAGATACGCAGTATTTT
TRBJ2-3 - - TRBV7-8 CASSLGLGGGTDTQYF TGTGCCAGCAGCTTAGGGCTGGGCGGGGGCACAGATACGCAGTATTTT
TRBJ2-7 - TRBD2 TRBV19 CASSITSGYEQYF TGTGCCAGTAGTATCACTAGCGGTTACGAGCAGTACTTC
TRBJ2-7 - - TRBV19 CASTSTGKGDYEQYF TGTGCCAGTACCTCCACAGGGAAAGGCGACTACGAGCAGTACTTC
TRBJ2-7 - - TRBV5-1 CASSLGVGSYEQYF TGCGCCAGCAGCTTGGGGGTCGGGTCCTACGAGCAGTACTTC
TRBJ2-1 few TRBD2 TRBV9 CASSAPTSGLQHEQFF TGTGCCAGCAGCGCCCCGACTAGCGGGCTACAGCATGAGCAGTTCTTC
TRBJ1-2 - TRBD1 TRBV7-6 CASSSGQGALDYGYTF TGTGCCAGCAGCTCCGGACAGGGGGCGTTGGACTATGGCTACACCTTC
TRBJ2-2 - - TRBV6-1 CASRTGAATGELFF TGTGCCAGCCGTACGGGAGCCGCCACCGGGGAGCTGTTTTTT
TRBJ2-2 - - TRBV15 CATSRDPVLNTGELFF TGTGCCACCAGCAGAGATCCAGTCCTTAACACCGGGGAGCTGTTTTTT
TRBJ1-4 few - TRBV9 CASSTLSNEKLFF TGTGCCAGCAGCACCCTAAGTAATGAAAAACTGTTTTTT
TRBJ2-7 - TRBD2 TRBV19 CASSITSESYEQYF TGTGCCAGTAGTATAACTAGCGAGTCCTACGAGCAGTACTTC
TRBJ2-7 - TRBD2 TRBV10-2 CASSVSGAGKGEQYF TGCGCCAGCAGTGTGTCGGGAGCGGGAAAAGGCGAGCAGTACTTC
TRBJ2-1 - TRBD2 TRBV7-9 CASSLVTSSGSGNEQFF TGTGCCAGCAGCTTAGTAACGTCTAGCGGGAGTGGGAATGAGCAGTTCTTC
TRBJ1-1 - - TRBV9 CASSVDAREYTEAFF TGTGCCAGCAGCGTAGACGCGAGGGAATACACTGAAGCTTTCTTT
TRBJ1-4 - - TRBV5-1 CASSLEGRVANEKLFF TGCGCCAGCAGCTTGGAAGGCCGGGTTGCTAATGAAAAACTGTTTTTT
TRBJ2-2 - - TRBV11-3 CASSPQAGELFF TGTGCCAGCAGCCCCCAGGCCGGGGAGCTGTTTTTT
TRBJ2-1 - TRBD2 TRBV7-7 CASSLTSGNNEQFF TGTGCCAGCAGCTTGACTAGCGGGAACAATGAGCAGTTCTTC
TRBJ1-6 - - TRBV9 CASSVLDINSPLHF TGTGCCAGCAGCGTACTAGATATTAATTCACCCCTCCACTTT
TRBJ1-1 - - TRBV19 CASSYRGETAFF TGTGCCAGTAGTTATCGCGGGGAGACCGCTTTCTTT